Below, one TCR beta chain is given with its context. Its matching antigen is unknown. Documented treatment: oral pan-JAK inhibitor, 5-10 mg twice daily. Lesional scalp punch biopsies and peripheral blood were collected from alopecia areata patients. The sample comes from a study of CD8+ T cells in alopecia areata. Background on the study: Oral tofacitinib, 5 to 10 mg twice daily, was given in an open-label trial. Study-wide points: Researchers reported that TCR sharing among patients proved less clear than in mice, possibly HLA-linked. On tofacitinib, scalp and blood still held many of the expanded lesional clones.

Reverse transcribed after extraction, RNA yielded cDNA as the sequencing template. Produced via immunoSEQ multiplex PCR; TCRdb's table is partial and in-frame only. The sample carries over 150,000 clones, about 53% recorded once. The CDR3 has 11 amino acids. The germline V gene has CDR1 SGHAT and CDR2 FQNNGV. Unmatched junction bases numbered 5, after V lost 5 bases and J lost 13 bases. The rearrangement links TRBV11-2 to TRBJ2-3, with 8 bases identical to TRBD1. The source was CD8+ T cells sorted from blood, collected at week 24, from a patient treated with tofacitinib. This TCR was sampled from a human donor with alopecia areata. The CDR3: CASSPTGVKYF. The DNA of the CDR3 is TGTGCCAGCAGCCCGACAGGGGTGAAGTATTTT.